This T cell receptor (beta chain) was identified in a study of T cell responses to AZD1222 COVID-19 vaccine. A word on this clone: The target antigen is unknown.

Study-wide findings and caveats: Increases in Spike-specific TCR breadth and depth were seen after two AZD1222 doses. All repertoire sampling was performed exclusively after the peak T cell response. The study reported that nearly half of spike-specific TCRs target unmutated variant regions.

Sequencing used immunoSEQ multiplex PCR; TCRdb keeps in-frame clones, though not all of them. The sample has around 120,000 clones; 70% to 90% are singletons. The source of this sequence is an adult in good health. The sample consisted of peripheral blood, taken on day 0 of AZD1222 vaccination.

In DNA, the CDR3 is TGTGCCAGCTCCTTCCGGGACGGTATTCTGGGTGGCTACACCTTC. Amino acid sequence: CASSFRDGILGGYTF. The chain links TRBV18 to TRBJ1-2, with a possible D match to TRBD1 (5 bases). This CDR3 region has 15 residues. Germline CDR1 KGHSH, CDR2 LQKENI. Trimming stripped 6 bases from V and 7 bases from J, with 21 bases between.